The 15 T cell receptor beta chains given below trace back to one sample, sequenced in a study of blood T cell repertoires in COVID-19 (dated by TCRdb to 2018 to 2021). The library was generated by the immunoSEQ multiplex PCR assay. Not all clones reach the TCRdb copy of this immuneACCESS table, which keeps in-frame sequences only. Checked studies attribute under half of the gap to unresolved V genes and leave the rest unexplained. This sample gives about 200,000 clones in total; 80% of them show up just once. The ten largest clones take up less than 8% of the sample. Material for sequencing was PBMCs or T cells enriched from blood (not recorded which). Source of these receptors: a woman aged 40-49 years with acute COVID-19.

This chain joins TRBV11-2 and TRBJ1-1, with a tentative D call TRBD1 (6 bases). Germline lookup yields CDR1 SGHAT and CDR2 FQNNGV. V shed 1 base and J shed 4 bases, with 10 bases lying between them. The CDR3 is 14 residues long. DNA for the CDR3: TGTGCCAGCAGCTTAGTTGGGACAACCACTGAAGCTTTCTTT. It encodes CASSLVGTTTEAFF.

The rearrangement joins TRBV7-8 to TRBJ2-1, with 12 bases lining up with TRBD2. V trimming: 5 bases; J trimming: 7 bases; junction bases outside the gene matches: 6. CDR1 and CDR2 (germline): SGHVS, FQNEAQ. The CDR3 is 15 residues long. The CDR3: CASSTTSGGANEQFF. The CDR3 DNA is TGTGCCAGCAGCACGACTAGCGGGGGAGCGAATGAGCAGTTCTTC.

This clone occurred a few times. The rearrangement links TRBV7-3 to TRBJ1-2, with TRBD1 as a possible D gene (6 bases). This CDR3 has 14 amino acids. V gave up 5 bases and J gave up 8 bases, with 18 bases separating them. Germline V lookup: CDR1 SGHTA, CDR2 FQGTGA. CDR3 sequence (DNA): TGTGCCAGCAGCCCAGGGGTCCTCTACAAAGGCTACACCTTC. It encodes CASSPGVLYKGYTF.

This clone was seen more than once but under ten times. V usage is TRBV3-1 (or the pseudogene TRBV3-2) and J usage is TRBJ1-2, with D possibly matching TRBD1 (5 bases). This CDR3 has 11 residues. The germline V gene encodes CDR1 LGHDT and CDR2 YNNKEL (reference sequence). The V gene lost 4 bases and the J gene lost 8 bases, with 8 bases spanning the gap. The CDR3 loop reads CASSRGRGYTF. Here the CDR3 DNA reads TGTGCCAGCAGCCGGGGCCGGGGCTACACCTTC.

This clone has only one observation. This sequence joins TRBV28 and TRBJ1-5; D may be TRBD1 (5 bases). Deletions cut 6 bases from V and 0 bases from J, with 12 bases between. The germline V gene encodes CDR1 MDHEN and CDR2 SYDVKM. The length of the CDR3 is 15 residues. CDR3 loop: CASRPMDTSNQPQHF. The CDR3 DNA follows: TGTGCCAGCAGACCTATGGACACTAGCAATCAGCCCCAGCATTTT.

CDR3 in DNA: TGCGCCAGCAGCCAAGGGACAGGTGCGTCCTACGAGCAGTACTTC. Its protein is CASSQGTGASYEQYF. The V and J genes are TRBV5-1 and TRBJ2-7, with 8 bases matching TRBD1. The CDR3 contains 15 residues. CDR1 and CDR2 from the germline V gene are SGHRS and YFSETQ. The V and J ends lost 4 bases and 1 base, in that order; junction bases with no gene match: 7.

The genes are TRBV5-6 and TRBJ2-7; 15 nucleotides agree with TRBD2. Germline-derived CDR1 and CDR2 are SGHDT and YYEEEE. Trimming cost V 5 bases and J 5 bases; bases outside gene matches: 8. This CDR3 region has 16 residues. CDR3 nucleotides: TGTGCCAGCAGTTTTCAGGGACTAGCGGGAGGCCACGAGCAGTACTTC. Protein product: CASSFQGLAGGHEQYF.

CDR3 residues: CASSAAGGELLTEQFF. DNA of the CDR3: TGTGCCAGCAGCGCCGCAGGGGGCGAGTTGTTAACTGAGCAGTTCTTC. The J gene is TRBJ2-1, the V gene TRBV27; TRBD1 aligns across 8 bases. This CDR3 spans 16 amino acids. From germline, CDR1 is MNHEY and CDR2 SMNVEV (reference sequence). Germline trimming cut 6 bases from V and 9 bases from J; bases unmatched to any gene: 16.

The chain employs TRBV19 and TRBJ1-4; TRBD1 matches at 11 bases. The CDR3 spans 16 residues. CDR1 LNHDA and CDR2 SQIVND come from the germline V gene (reference sequence). J lost 7 bases, V lost 5 bases, and 9 bases had no gene match. CDR3 coding DNA: TGTGCCAGTAGTTTCGGACAGGGGGCTCTCGGTGAAAAACTGTTTTTT. Translating it yields CASSFGQGALGEKLFF.

Only a few counts were recorded for this clone. This rearrangement joins TRBV9 to TRBJ1-1, with unresolved D. This CDR3 spans 14 amino acids. V was cut by 0 bases and J by 2 bases, with 8 bases left in between. CDR1 is SGDLS and CDR2 is YYNGEE in the germline V gene. CDR3 amino acids: CASSVAPGNTEAFF. As DNA, the CDR3 is TGTGCCAGCAGCGTAGCCCCAGGAAACACTGAAGCTTTCTTT.

This chain links TRBV7-2 with TRBJ2-4; TRBD2 agrees at 10 bases. Trimming at V came to 1 base and at J to 2 bases, leaving 8 bases not matched to a gene. CDR1 and CDR2 from the germline V gene are SGHTA and FQGNSA. This CDR3 region has 18 residues. The CDR3 protein is CASSLETVLAGTKNIQYF. CDR3 in DNA: TGTGCCAGCAGCTTAGAGACGGTACTAGCGGGAACCAAAAACATTCAGTACTTC.

This chain connects TRBV6-5 to TRBJ1-5; D gene unclear. The germline V and J ends were trimmed by 5 bases and 4 bases, with 12 bases remaining between them. Germline values: CDR1 MNHEY, CDR2 SVGAGI. The length of the CDR3 is 14 residues. The CDR3 is CASSLGGGNQPQHF. The CDR3 DNA reads as TGTGCCAGCAGTCTTGGAGGTGGTAATCAGCCCCAGCATTTT.

Here the CDR3 DNA reads TGCGCCAGTAGACTAGCGGGTTGGAACGAGCAGTACTTC. Its translation is CASRLAGWNEQYF. V and J are TRBV10-2 and TRBJ2-7, with 10 bases that match TRBD2. With V trimmed by 9 bases and J by 5 bases, 7 bases remained unmatched. Germline lookup yields CDR1 WSHSY and CDR2 SAAADI. The CDR3 is 13 residues long.

This clone was found a few times. This chain joins TRBV2 and TRBJ1-4; TRBD1 matches at 11 bases. Losses at the gene ends were 8 bases for V and 7 bases for J; bases not matched to a gene: 9. CDR3 length: 15 amino acids. In germline, CDR1 is SNHLY, CDR2 FYNNEI. In DNA form, the CDR3 reads TGTGCCAGCCCTCGGTCGGGACAGGGGGTTGAAAAACTGTTTTTT. It translates to CASPRSGQGVEKLFF.

This chain connects TRBV28 to TRBJ2-7; weak D call: TRBD2 (7 bases). The length of the CDR3 is 14 residues. V was clipped by 5 bases and J by 3 bases, with 14 bases between them. Germline V gives CDR1 MDHEN, CDR2 SYDVKM. The CDR3 DNA sequence: TGTGCCAGCAGTATGAGGGGGACTATCTACGAGCAGTACTTC. This translates into CASSMRGTIYEQYF.